One sample yielded the 20 T cell receptor beta chains listed below, sequenced in a study of cytotoxic CD8 clonotypes in ibrutinib-treated CLL. TCRdb's table, derived via immunoSEQ multiplex PCR, lists solely in-frame clones and lacks some. The sample holds approximately 9,200 clones, around 70% seen once. Here the sequenced sample was PBMCs, taken before ibrutinib treatment. These receptor sequences come from a human donor with chronic lymphocytic leukemia.

The V gene is TRBV5-1, the J gene TRBJ1-6; D remains ambiguous. The CDR3 runs 14 residues. Trimming removed 0 bases at V and 5 bases at J, with 6 bases between. Germline loops: CDR1 SGHRS, CDR2 YFSETQ. The DNA for the CDR3 is TGCGCCAGCAGCTTGGGGCAGGATAATTCACCCCTCCACTTT. It yields the protein CASSLGQDNSPLHF.

The gene calls are TRBV5-1 and TRBJ1-5; D possibly corresponds to TRBD1 (6 bases). In germline, CDR1 is SGHRS, CDR2 YFSETQ. V dropped 2 bases and J dropped 0 bases, with 9 bases sitting between them. The length of the CDR3 is 15 residues. CDR3 amino acids: CASSLQGNSNQPQHF. The CDR3, as DNA: TGCGCCAGCAGCTTACAGGGTAATAGCAATCAGCCCCAGCATTTT.

V gene TRBV13 combines with J gene TRBJ2-7; tentatively, D is TRBD2 (5 bases). This CDR3 contains 13 residues. Germline V gene lookup returns CDR1 PRHDT and CDR2 FYEKMQ (reference sequence). Deletions cut 0 bases from V and 6 bases from J, with 9 bases between. CDR3 DNA sequence: TGTGCCAGCAGCTTAGGGGGAGCGACCGAGCAGTACTTC. It is translated as CASSLGGATEQYF. Drawing the rest from reference TRBV13 and TRBJ2-7, the complete variable domain is AAGVIQSPRHLIKEKRETATLKCYPIPRHDTVYWYQQGPGQDPQFLISFYEKMQSDKGSIPDRFSAQQFSDYHSELNMSSLELGDSALYFCASSLGGATEQYFGPGTRLTVT.

V is TRBV11-2 and J is TRBJ2-3; TRBD2 aligns across 13 bases. The CDR3 length is 14 residues. With 4 bases clipped from V and 14 bases from J, the junction kept 9 bases outside the gene matches. Per the germline V gene, CDR1 is SGHAT and CDR2 is FQNNGV. The CDR3 loop reads CASSSGLAGDIRYF. In nucleotides, the CDR3 is TGTGCCAGCAGCTCTGGACTAGCGGGGGACATAAGGTATTTT.

Points on this clone: A junction end diverges from the germline sequence, so it may reflect a read error. This same CDR3 is encoded by further DNA sequences in the sample. The rearrangement joins TRBV18 to TRBJ2-2; 8 positions match TRBD1. The CDR3 runs 16 residues. Germline V gene sequence: CDR1 KGHSH, CDR2 LQKENI. The DNA for the CDR3 is TGTGCCAGCTCACCGCTGGACAGGGCGAACACCGGAGAGCTGTTTTTT. Protein: CASSPLDRANTGELFF. Based on the CDR3 plus reference TRBV18 and TRBJ2-2, the full variable domain is NAGVMQNPRHLVRRRGQEARLRCSPMKGHSHVYWYRQLPEEGLKFMVYLQKENIIDESGMPKERFSAEFPKEGPSILRIQQVVRGDSAAYFCASSPLDRANTGELFFGEGSRLTVL.

This clone was seen only a few times. V usage is TRBV7-9 and J usage is TRBJ2-6; D is undetermined. V lost 7 bases, J lost 0 bases, and 7 bases lay in between. CDR3 length: 14 residues. The V gene's germline CDR1 is SEHNR and CDR2 FQNEAQ (reference sequence). The CDR3 bases are TGTGCCAGCAATGGGGTCTCTGGGGCCAACGTCCTGACTTTC. Its protein product is CASNGVSGANVLTF.

V gene TRBV28 combines with J gene TRBJ2-7, with a possible D match to TRBD2 (6 bases). The CDR3 consists of 15 residues. V was shortened by 5 bases and J by 4 bases, with 18 bases between the two germline ends. Germline V gene data show CDR1 as MDHEN and CDR2 as SYDVKM. CDR3 protein: CASSPHRDFRYEQYF. The CDR3 DNA is TGTGCCAGCAGTCCCCACCGGGACTTTAGGTACGAGCAGTACTTC.

The chain joins TRBV18 to TRBJ2-7, with TRBD1 matching over 8 bases. V lost 5 bases, J lost 3 bases, and 9 bases stayed unmatched. From germline, CDR1 is KGHSH and CDR2 LQKENI. This CDR3 spans 15 amino acids. The CDR3 DNA reads TGTGCCAGCTCAGAAACGACAGGGGAAGTCTACGAGCAGTACTTC. Translating it yields CASSETTGEVYEQYF.

V usage is TRBV7-2 and J usage is TRBJ2-7; 7 bases agree with TRBD2. The germline V gene has CDR1 SGHTA and CDR2 FQGNSA. Trimming at V came to 5 bases and at J to 0 bases, leaving 4 bases not matched to a gene. The CDR3 has 14 amino acids. For the CDR3, the DNA is TGTGCCAGCAGCAGGGGCGGGAGCTCCTACGAGCAGTACTTC. Its translation is CASSRGGSSYEQYF.

The V gene is TRBV19, the J gene TRBJ1-5, with a weak D call TRBD1 (6 bases). The CDR3 contains 15 residues. Germline lookup yields CDR1 LNHDA and CDR2 SQIVND (reference sequence). The V and J ends lost 4 bases and 0 bases respectively, with 10 bases between them. The CDR3 coding sequence is TGTGCCAGTAGTACAGGGGCTTATAGCAATCAGCCCCAGCATTTT. This sequence encodes CASSTGAYSNQPQHF.

J is TRBJ1-4 and V is TRBV28; D remains unclear. The CDR3 runs to 14 residues. In germline, CDR1 is MDHEN, CDR2 SYDVKM. The V end lost 11 bases, the J end lost 3 bases, and 16 bases lay between the germline ends. The CDR3 nucleotides are TGTGCCTGTTCGAGGGAGCGGGCTAATGAAAAACTGTTTTTT. Residues: CACSRERANEKLFF.

This clone was observed a few times. Within the sample, other DNA sequences also encode this same CDR3. The genes are TRBV7-9 and TRBJ2-5, with D possibly matching TRBD1 (6 bases). V lost 2 bases, J lost 5 bases, and 9 bases lay in between. The length of the CDR3 is 13 residues. Germline assignment: CDR1 SEHNR and CDR2 FQNEAQ (reference sequence). The CDR3 is CASSLRTAETQYF. DNA for the CDR3: TGTGCCAGCAGCTTAAGGACAGCCGAGACCCAGTACTTC.

The J gene is TRBJ2-1, the V gene TRBV2; 7 bases match TRBD1. Trimming took 8 bases from V and 3 from J; bases not matched to a gene: 7. The length of the CDR3 is 14 residues. CDR1 and CDR2 from the germline V gene are SNHLY and FYNNEI. CDR3 nucleotides: TGTGCCAGCCGAACCGGGACAGACTACAATGAGCAGTTCTTC. It codes for CASRTGTDYNEQFF.

The V call is TRBV6-1, the J call TRBJ2-7; 7 nucleotides align to TRBD1. The trim removed 6 bases at V and 2 bases at J, leaving 10 bases unmatched. Per germline, CDR1 MNHNS and CDR2 SASEGT. The length of the CDR3 is 15 residues. The CDR3 nucleotides read TGTGCCAGCAGAGTCCTTACAGGGGCTACCTACGAGCAGTACTTC. Amino acid sequence: CASRVLTGATYEQYF.

The chain carries TRBV15 and TRBJ2-3, with 11 positions matching TRBD2. V dropped 4 bases and J dropped 4; count of bases not matched to a gene: 19. This CDR3 spans 20 amino acids. Germline-derived CDR1 and CDR2 are LNHNV and YYDKDF (reference sequence). The DNA of the CDR3 is TGTGCCACCAGCACCTACTCCCAGGGAGATCTAGCGGGAGGATCAGATACGCAGTATTTT. Amino acid sequence: CATSTYSQGDLAGGSDTQYF. Based on the CDR3 plus reference TRBV15 and TRBJ2-3, the full variable domain is DAMVIQNPRYQVTQFGKPVTLSCSQTLNHNVMYWYQQKSSQAPKLLFHYYDKDFNNEADTPDNFQSRRPNTSFCFLDIRSPGLGDTAMYLCATSTYSQGDLAGGSDTQYFGPGTRLTVL.

By its share, this clone is large (0.1 to 1%). The gene calls are TRBV5-1 and TRBJ2-7, with 9 bases matching TRBD1. The ends lost 3 bases at V and 5 bases at J; junction bases unmatched: 9. This CDR3 has 15 amino acids. Germline CDR1 is SGHRS and CDR2 is YFSETQ. CDR3: CASSSMGQGFHEQYF. The CDR3 DNA follows: TGCGCCAGCAGCTCAATGGGACAGGGATTCCACGAGCAGTACTTC.

The gene calls are TRBV19 and TRBJ2-7; 8 bases match TRBD2. The CDR3 is made up of 14 amino acids. Germline V CDR1 and CDR2: LNHDA, SQIVND (reference sequence). Losses at the gene ends were 6 bases for V and 6 bases for J; bases not matched to a gene: 10. The CDR3 spells CASSLGLESFEQYF. As DNA, the CDR3 is TGTGCCAGTAGCTTGGGACTAGAATCGTTCGAGCAGTACTTC.

The V call is TRBV7-2, the J call TRBJ2-1; 11 bases line up with TRBD1. The V gene's germline CDR1 is SGHTA and CDR2 FQGNSA. V lost 5 bases, J lost 6 bases, and 3 bases stayed unmatched. The CDR3 runs 14 residues. This CDR3 reads CASSRDRGSNEQFF. DNA of the CDR3: TGTGCCAGCAGCCGGGACAGGGGGTCCAATGAGCAGTTCTTC. The whole variable domain, filled in from reference TRBV7-2 and TRBJ2-1, reads GAGVSQSPSNKVTEKGKDVELRCDPISGHTALYWYRQSLGQGLEFLIYFQGNSAPDKSGLPSDRFSAERTGGSVSTLTIQRTQQEDSAVYLCASSRDRGSNEQFFGPGTRLTVL.

The chain has TRBV7-8 and TRBJ2-1; D gene uncertain. Germline CDR1 and CDR2: SGHVS and FQNEAQ. V was cut by 5 bases and J by 2 bases, with 16 bases left in between. CDR3 size: 16 residues. Here the CDR3 DNA reads TGTGCCAGCAGCCTGGAAAGGTTTGGTCCCTACAATGAGCAGTTCTTC. Amino acids: CASSLERFGPYNEQFF.

The chain uses TRBV7-9 and TRBJ1-2, with TRBD1 matching 8 bases. This CDR3 contains 19 residues. The V gene's germline CDR1 is SEHNR and CDR2 FQNEAQ (reference sequence). The V and J ends lost 5 bases and 2 bases, in that order; junction bases with no gene match: 19. The CDR3 here is CASSNLGPGGLPLNYGYTF. The CDR3, as DNA: TGTGCCAGCAGCAACCTTGGTCCAGGGGGCCTACCCCTAAACTATGGCTACACCTTC.